One and the same sample provided the 8 T cell receptor beta chains below, sequenced in a study of Ad26.COV2.S vaccination and SARS-CoV-2 variants (dated by TCRdb to the early 2020s). Library preparation used the immunoSEQ multiplex PCR assay. Entries here come from immuneACCESS through TCRdb and include only in-frame sequences with V and J called. Some clones fail to appear in such tables; in the studies checked, an unresolved V gene covers under half of the shortfall, and the cause of the remainder is unknown. The table for this sample lists tens of thousands of clones; approximately 82% of them were counted only once. The ten largest make up 16% of the sample. In the paper's terms, the time point label means: individuals recovered from natural SARS-CoV-2 infection. The sample in question was peripheral blood, obtained after recovery from COVID-19. These receptors all come from a human donor who had recovered from COVID-19.

V is TRBV5-5 and J is TRBJ2-3; 10 nucleotides agree with TRBD2. V dropped 0 bases and J dropped 5; count of bases not matched to a gene: 6. The CDR3 is 16 amino acids. Germline lookup yields CDR1 SGHKS and CDR2 YYEKEE (reference sequence). The CDR3 sequence is CASSLAASGSLDTQYF. Written as DNA, the CDR3 is TGTGCCAGCAGCTTGGCGGCTAGCGGGAGTCTAGATACGCAGTATTTT.

The chain combines TRBV7-8 with TRBJ2-1, with D perhaps TRBD2 (5 bases). Germline V CDR1 and CDR2: SGHVS, FQNEAQ. V lost 7 bases and J 7 bases, leaving 20 bases between the germline ends. The CDR3 consists of 15 residues. The CDR3 DNA reads TGTGCCAGCATCCGAAAAAGACGGGATAGGAATGAGCAGTTCTTC. This translates into CASIRKRRDRNEQFF. Together with reference TRBV7-8 and TRBJ2-1, the CDR3 gives the full variable domain: GAGVSQSPRYKVAKRGQDVALRCDPISGHVSLFWYQQALGQGPEFLTYFQNEAQLDKSGLPSDRFFAERPEGSVSTLKIQRTQQEDSAVYLCASIRKRRDRNEQFFGPGTRLTVL.

This rearrangement joins TRBV24-1 to TRBJ2-3, with TRBD1 as a possible D gene (5 bases). CDR3 length: 14 amino acids. V lost 5 bases and J 4 bases, leaving 12 bases between the germline ends. CDR1 KGHDR and CDR2 SFDVKD come from the germline V gene. The DNA of the CDR3 is TGTGCCACCAGTGGAAGGGGCAGCGCAGATACGCAGTATTTT. Translated: CATSGRGSADTQYF.

This chain uses TRBV19 with TRBJ2-2; TRBD2 matches 8 bases. V was pared by 0 bases and J by 5 bases, with 5 bases of the junction left unmatched. Germline V lookup: CDR1 LNHDA, CDR2 SQIVND (reference sequence). CDR3 length equals 16 residues. CDR3 DNA sequence: TGTGCCAGTAGTATAGATCGGGCGGGAGGAACCGGGGAGCTGTTTTTT. Translating it yields CASSIDRAGGTGELFF.

The chain is built from TRBV5-4 and TRBJ2-5, with TRBD2 identical over 8 bases. Germline assignment: CDR1 SGHNT and CDR2 YYREEE (reference sequence). The J segment lost 4 bases and the V segment lost 4 bases, leaving 6 bases of the junction unmatched. The CDR3 runs 14 residues. The CDR3 sequence: CASSGKAGVETQYF. CDR3 nucleotides: TGTGCCAGCAGCGGGAAAGCGGGAGTAGAGACCCAGTACTTC.

J is TRBJ1-1 and V is TRBV15, with a possible D match to TRBD1 (5 bases). V dropped 3 bases and J dropped 3 bases, with 14 bases sitting between them. This CDR3 has 15 amino acids. The germline V gene encodes CDR1 LNHNV and CDR2 YYDKDF (reference sequence). The CDR3 DNA reads TGTGCCACCAGCAGCGCCTGGGGCAGGGACACTGAAGCTTTCTTT. It yields the protein CATSSAWGRDTEAFF.

This clone appeared a single time. The chain is built from TRBV10-3 and TRBJ2-7, with 7 bases that match TRBD1. Germline CDR1 and CDR2: ENHRY and SYGVKD. The CDR3 extends over 16 amino acids. V gave up 3 bases and J gave up 3 bases; unmatched junction bases: 11. The CDR3 nucleotides are TGTGCCATCAGTGATGAGAGGGGGCTTATTGTCTACGAGCAGTACTTC. Translation gives CAISDERGLIVYEQYF.

This clone has only one observation. This chain connects TRBV28 to TRBJ1-1; D is unresolved. The CDR3 sequence is 11 residues long. Germline-derived CDR1 and CDR2 are MDHEN and SYDVKM. Trimming pared 4 bases from V and 10 bases from J, leaving 10 bases between. This CDR3 reads CASSSRVGAFF. The CDR3 region has the DNA TGTGCCAGCAGTTCTCGAGTTGGAGCTTTCTTT.